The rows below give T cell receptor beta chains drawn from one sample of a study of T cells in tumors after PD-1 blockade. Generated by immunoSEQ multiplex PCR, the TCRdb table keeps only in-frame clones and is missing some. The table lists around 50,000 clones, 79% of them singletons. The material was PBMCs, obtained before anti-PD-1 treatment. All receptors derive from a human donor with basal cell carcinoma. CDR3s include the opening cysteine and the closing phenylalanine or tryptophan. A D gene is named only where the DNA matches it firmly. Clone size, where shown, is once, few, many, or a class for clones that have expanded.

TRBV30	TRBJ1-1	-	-	TGTGCCTGGCGCGAGGGGGGGATGACTGAAGCTTTCTTT	CAWREGGMTEAFF
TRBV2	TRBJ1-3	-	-	TGTGCCAGCAGTGAAGCAGGGATTGGAAACACCATATATTTT	CASSEAGIGNTIYF
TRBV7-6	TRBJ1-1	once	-	TGTGCCAGCAGCTTGGCCGTCCGGGACACTGAAGCTTTCTTT	CASSLAVRDTEAFF
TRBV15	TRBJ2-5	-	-	TGTGCCACCAGCGGAGGAATAGACCCTTGGGGACCTCGGGAGACCCAGTACTTC	CATSGGIDPWGPRETQYF
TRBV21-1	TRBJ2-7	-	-	TGTGCCCCTTCGGTACAGTCCTCCTACGAGCAGTACTTC	CAPSVQSSYEQYF
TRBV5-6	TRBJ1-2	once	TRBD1	TGTGCCAGCAGAGAGACCGGGACAGGGGGTGGCACCTTC	CASRETGTGGGTF
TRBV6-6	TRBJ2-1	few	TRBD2	TGTGCCAGCAGTGCGGGAGAGGGCTACAATGAGCAGTTCTTC	CASSAGEGYNEQFF
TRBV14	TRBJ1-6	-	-	TGTGCCAGCAGCCAAGACGACGGGCTATTCCCCTATAATTCACCCCTCCACTTT	CASSQDDGLFPYNSPLHF
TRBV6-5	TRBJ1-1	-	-	TGTGCCAGCAGTTACCTTCCGACAGGGAACACTGAAGCTTTCTTT	CASSYLPTGNTEAFF
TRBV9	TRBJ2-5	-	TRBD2	TGTGCCAGCAGCCCCATCTCTAGCGGCCAAGAGACCCAGTACTTC	CASSPISSGQETQYF
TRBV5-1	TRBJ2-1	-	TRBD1	TGCGCCAGCAGCTTACGGGGACAGGGGGACCTAAATGAGCAGTTCTTC	CASSLRGQGDLNEQFF
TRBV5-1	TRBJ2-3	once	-	TGCGCCAGCAGCTTAAGGGAGAACCCAGATACGCAGTATTTT	CASSLRENPDTQYF
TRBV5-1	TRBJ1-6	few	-	TGCGCCAGCAGCTTGTCCTCGGGGGGTGCTTCACCCCTCCACTTT	CASSLSSGGASPLHF
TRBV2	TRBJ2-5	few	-	TGTGCCAGCAGTGATAATACAGGGCGCGAGACCCAGTACTTC	CASSDNTGRETQYF
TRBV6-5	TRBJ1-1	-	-	TGTGCCAGCAAACAGGGCTTAGAAGCTTTCTTT	CASKQGLEAFF
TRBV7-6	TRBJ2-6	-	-	TGTGCCAGCAGCTTACAACCCCCCGGCTCTGGGGCCAACGTCCTGACTTTC	CASSLQPPGSGANVLTF
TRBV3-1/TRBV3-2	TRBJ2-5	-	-	TGTGCCAGCAGCCAACCTACTAGCAACCAAGAGACCCAGTACTTC	CASSQPTSNQETQYF
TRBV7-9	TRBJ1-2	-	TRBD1	TGTGCCAGCACTCTCCGGGGACAGCGCTATGGCTACACCTTC	CASTLRGQRYGYTF
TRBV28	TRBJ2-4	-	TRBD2	TGTGCCAGCAGTTCGAGAATAGCGGGAGGTAGCTACATTCAGTACTTC	CASSSRIAGGSYIQYF
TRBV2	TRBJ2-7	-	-	TGTGCCAGCAGTGAATCGACAGTACCCGGCTACGAGCAGTACTTC	CASSESTVPGYEQYF
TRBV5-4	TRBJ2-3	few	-	TGTGCCAGCAGCTTGGACGGGGGTTACACAGATACGCAGTATTTT	CASSLDGGYTDTQYF
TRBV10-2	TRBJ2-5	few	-	TGCGCCAGCAGGGGCGGGGGCGAAGACCAAGAGACCCAGTACTTC	CASRGGGEDQETQYF
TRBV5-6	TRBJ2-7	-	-	TGTGCCAGCAGTTATGAAATTTGGGAAGACGAGCAGTACTTC	CASSYEIWEDEQYF
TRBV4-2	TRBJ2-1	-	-	TGTGCCAGCAGCCAAGCCGGGACTTCCTCCTACAATGAGCAGTTCTTC	CASSQAGTSSYNEQFF
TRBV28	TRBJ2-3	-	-	TGTGCCAGCAGCTGGCTCGATACGCAGTATTTT	CASSWLDTQYF
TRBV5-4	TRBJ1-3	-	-	TGTGCCAGCAGCAGCTTCAAATCCGGGGGCCGCTCTGGAAACACCATATATTTT	CASSSFKSGGRSGNTIYF
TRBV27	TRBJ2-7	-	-	TGTGCCAGCAGAGATATACAGGAATACGAGCAGTACTTC	CASRDIQEYEQYF
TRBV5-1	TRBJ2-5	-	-	TGCGCCAGCAGCTTAGTCGGGCAGAGCGGAGAGACCCAGTACTTC	CASSLVGQSGETQYF
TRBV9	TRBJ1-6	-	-	TGTGCCAGCAGCGTAGATCAGGGCCGTCATAATTCACCCCTCCACTTT	CASSVDQGRHNSPLHF
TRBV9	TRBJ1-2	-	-	TGTGCCAGCCAAAGGGCAGGGGTAAACTATGGCTACACCTTC	CASQRAGVNYGYTF
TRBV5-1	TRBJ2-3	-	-	TGCGCCAGCAAGGGGGTTCTTAGCACAGATACGCAGTATTTT	CASKGVLSTDTQYF
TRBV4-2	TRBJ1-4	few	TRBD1	TGTGCCAGCAGACAGGGGATTGAAGAAAAACTGTTTTTT	CASRQGIEEKLFF
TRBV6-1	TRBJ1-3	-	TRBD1	TGTGCCAGCAGTGCCCGGGGGGACAGGGGGGAAGGAAACACCATATATTTT	CASSARGDRGEGNTIYF
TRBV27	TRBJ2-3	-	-	TGTGCCAGCAGTTTGGGCCCCGGCGCCTTGTATTTT	CASSLGPGALYF
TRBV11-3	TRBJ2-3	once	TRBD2	TGTGCCAGCAGCAGCGGACTAGAGGGCTTGTCAGATACGCAGTATTTT	CASSSGLEGLSDTQYF
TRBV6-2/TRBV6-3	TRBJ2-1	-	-	TGTGCCAGCAGTTTTACCTCGGGGGAGCAGTTCTTC	CASSFTSGEQFF
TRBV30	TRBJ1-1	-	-	TGTGACTCGAGCAGGAACACTGAAGCTTTCTTT	CDSSRNTEAFF
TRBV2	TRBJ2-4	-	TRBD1	TGTGCCAGCAACATAAGACAGGGTTTAGTAAACATTCAGTACTTC	CASNIRQGLVNIQYF
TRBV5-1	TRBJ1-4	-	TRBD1	TGCGCCAGCAGACAGGGGGCGGATGAAAAACTGTTTTTT	CASRQGADEKLFF
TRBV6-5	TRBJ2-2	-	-	TGTGCCAGCAATAGGGTTAACACCGGGGAGCTGTTTTTT	CASNRVNTGELFF
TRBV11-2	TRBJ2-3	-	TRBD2	TGTGCCAGCAGCTTAAGACTAGCGGGCTCGAGCGGGACAGATACGCAGTATTTT	CASSLRLAGSSGTDTQYF
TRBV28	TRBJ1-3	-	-	TGTGCCAGCAACAACAAGGTCTCTGGAAACACCATATATTTT	CASNNKVSGNTIYF
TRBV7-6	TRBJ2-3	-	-	TGTGCCAGCAGCTTAGCAACAGGCACAGATACGCAGTATTTT	CASSLATGTDTQYF
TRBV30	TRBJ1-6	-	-	TGTGCCTGGAGGCCAAACAGGGACGGATACTATAATTCACCCCTCCACTTT	CAWRPNRDGYYNSPLHF
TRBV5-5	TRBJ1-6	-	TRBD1	TGTGCCAGCAGCTTGGGAGGTAGGGGGCAATCACCCCTCCACTTT	CASSLGGRGQSPLHF
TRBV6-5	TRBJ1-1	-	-	TGTGCCAGCAGTTACTCGGGAGCGGTGAACACTGAAGCTTTCTTT	CASSYSGAVNTEAFF
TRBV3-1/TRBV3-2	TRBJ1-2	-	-	TGTGCCAGCAGCCGACAGGCGTACTATGGCTACACCTTC	CASSRQAYYGYTF
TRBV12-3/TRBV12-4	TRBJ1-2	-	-	TGTGCCAGCAGTGCCACGAACTATGGCTACACCTTC	CASSATNYGYTF
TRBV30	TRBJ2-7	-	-	TGTGCCTGGAAGGGACCTCTCTACGAGCAGTACTTC	CAWKGPLYEQYF
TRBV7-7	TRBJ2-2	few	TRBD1	TGTGCTAGCAGCTCAGTACAGGGGGGCACCGGGGAGCTGTTTTTT	CASSSVQGGTGELFF
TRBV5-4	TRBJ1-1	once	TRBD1	TGTGCCAGCAGCCCTATCGTGGGGACAGCTCAAGCTTTCTTT	CASSPIVGTAQAFF
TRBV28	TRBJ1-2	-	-	TGTGCCAGCAGTTCCGGGGGTGTTCTCGGCTACACCTTC	CASSSGGVLGYTF
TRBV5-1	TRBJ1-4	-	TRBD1	TGCGCCAGCAGCTTGGGGGACAGGGCAACTAATGAAAAACTGTTTTTT	CASSLGDRATNEKLFF
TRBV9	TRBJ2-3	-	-	TGTGCCAGCAGCCCCCTTCTGGGGGGACGCACAGATACGCAGTATTTT	CASSPLLGGRTDTQYF
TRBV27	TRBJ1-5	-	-	TGTGCCAGCAGTGAAAGGAGGAATCAGCCCCAGCATTTT	CASSERRNQPQHF